Reported below is one T cell receptor (beta chain). Antigen specificity is unknown. CDR3 length: 16 amino acids. Germline values: CDR1 SGHRS, CDR2 YFSETQ. V lost 4 bases and J 1 base, leaving 18 bases between the germline ends. These data belong to a study of T cells in localized non-small cell lung cancer. General study results and limits: The study detected a median approximately 50 of the top 100 tumor clones in adjacent lung. Only one tumor region went through sequencing, so heterogeneity may still be there. Clonality of T cells reached its maximum in uninvolved adjacent lung, surpassing tumor.

Profiled with immunoSEQ multiplex PCR; TCRdb holds only in-frame clones, not every one. The sample has roughly 20,000 clones; roughly nine tenths are singletons. The sample here was peripheral blood, taken before any cancer treatment. The rearrangement joins TRBV5-1 to TRBJ2-7; possible D gene TRBD2, 7 bases. The TCR was taken from a woman aged 40-69 years with stage I lung adenocarcinoma. The CDR3 reads CASSPRGEGVSYEQYF. The CDR3 DNA reads TGCGCCAGCAGCCCCCGCGGGGAGGGGGTATCCTACGAGCAGTACTTC.